A single sample gave rise to the 7 T cell receptor beta chains below, sequenced in a study of beta chain features in type 1 diabetes. Study-level results: Shortening of TCRB CDR3s, moderate but significant, appeared in all four CD4+ subsets of Type 1 diabetes patients.

Sequenced material consisted of expressed TCRB transcripts (all of the isolated RNA was reverse transcribed). Produced via immunoSEQ multiplex PCR; TCRdb's table is partial and in-frame only. The sample yields a few hundred thousand clones, roughly 13% seen once. No antigen has been assigned to these receptors. Material: naive CD4+ T cells from blood. The receptors come from a woman under 30 with type 1 diabetes.

The chain carries TRBV2 and TRBJ1-2; D not resolved. Germline loops: CDR1 SNHLY, CDR2 FYNNEI. CDR3 size: 14 residues. V shed 8 bases and J shed 8 bases, with 21 bases lying between them. CDR3 protein: CASSEVRDPRGYTF. The CDR3 DNA reads as TGTGCCAGCTCCGAAGTCCGGGATCCACGGGGCTACACCTTC.

This clone showed up just a few times. The V call is TRBV29-1, the J call TRBJ1-2, with D possibly matching TRBD1 (5 bases). With 4 bases removed from V and 5 bases from J, the gap between germline ends came to 17 bases. The CDR3 is 14 residues long. Per the germline V gene, CDR1 is SQVTM and CDR2 is ANQGSEA. The CDR3 reads CSVAQTVDTYGYTF. The CDR3, as DNA: TGCAGCGTTGCCCAGACAGTCGACACATATGGCTACACCTTC.

The V call is TRBV5-1, the J call TRBJ1-1, with 8 positions matching TRBD1. CDR3 length equals 16 residues. The V segment lost 3 bases and the J segment 3 bases; nucleotides outside the gene matches: 10. Germline V gene data show CDR1 as SGHRS and CDR2 as YFSETQ. The CDR3 DNA follows: TGCGCCAGCAGCTCGTACCGGGACAGGTCTTACACTGAAGCTTTCTTT. Amino acids: CASSSYRDRSYTEAFF.

This clone was observed a few times. V is TRBV6-1 and J is TRBJ2-5; D is perhaps TRBD1 (5 bases). V shed 3 bases and J shed 1 base, with 6 bases lying between them. The CDR3 has 13 amino acids. The germline V gene has CDR1 MNHNS and CDR2 SASEGT. The CDR3 spells CASSDRAQETQYF. CDR3 coding DNA: TGTGCCAGCAGTGACAGGGCCCAAGAGACCCAGTACTTC.

This clone was recorded a few times. The J gene is TRBJ2-1, the V gene TRBV19; TRBD1 aligns across 8 bases. Trimming cost V 7 bases and J 8 bases; bases outside gene matches: 13. This CDR3 region has 15 residues. Germline CDR1 LNHDA, CDR2 SQIVND (reference sequence). The CDR3 loop is CASTGGTGMVHEQFF. In nucleotides, the CDR3 is TGTGCCAGTACTGGCGGGACAGGTATGGTCCATGAGCAGTTCTTC.

The V call is TRBV15, the J call TRBJ1-2; D might be TRBD1 (5 bases). This CDR3 spans 13 amino acids. The germline CDR1 and CDR2 sequences are LNHNV and YYDKDF (reference sequence). V dropped 0 bases and J dropped 8 bases, with 10 bases sitting between them. For the CDR3, the DNA is TGTGCCACCAGCAGAGAGACGGGGGGAGGCTACACCTTC. Its translation: CATSRETGGGYTF.

This chain joins TRBV7-2 and TRBJ2-3; possibly TRBD1 for D (5 bases). Germline assignment: CDR1 SGHTA and CDR2 FQGNSA. The CDR3 extends over 14 amino acids. V gave up 5 bases and J gave up 2 bases, with 11 bases separating them. This CDR3 is CASSPDRFTDTQYF. The CDR3 nucleotides are TGTGCCAGCAGCCCAGACAGATTCACAGATACGCAGTATTTT.